A selection of T cell receptor beta chains follows, all from one sample in a study of blood T cell repertoires in COVID-19. The protocol was immunoSEQ multiplex PCR, while the TCRdb copy is restricted to in-frame clones and leaves out a portion. The table lists 200,000 to 300,000 clones, around 81% of them singletons. Source material: peripheral blood. Every receptor here comes from a woman aged 55-69 years with active or convalescent COVID-19. Both conserved end residues are part of each CDR3. Each record gives: V gene, J gene, CDR3 length, CDR3 protein.

V gene: TRBV27
J gene: TRBJ2-7
CDR3 length: 14
CDR3 protein: CASSLRQVDYEQYF

V gene: TRBV3-1/TRBV3-2
J gene: TRBJ1-2
CDR3 length: 13
CDR3 protein: CASSQDRRHGYTF

V gene: TRBV11-3
J gene: TRBJ1-2
CDR3 length: 15
CDR3 protein: CASSPRDRGAYGYTF

V gene: TRBV2
J gene: TRBJ2-2
CDR3 length: 15
CDR3 protein: CASTATGGDTGELFF

V gene: TRBV5-8
J gene: TRBJ2-7
CDR3 length: 15
CDR3 protein: CASSLGKLAGYEQYF

V gene: TRBV11-2
J gene: TRBJ2-1
CDR3 length: 14
CDR3 protein: CASQLAGAVNEQFF

V gene: TRBV6-5
J gene: TRBJ1-5
CDR3 length: 16
CDR3 protein: CASSYGRGSGNQPQHF

V gene: TRBV5-1
J gene: TRBJ2-2
CDR3 length: 16
CDR3 protein: CASSFGGLHGTGELFF

V gene: TRBV5-4
J gene: TRBJ2-2
CDR3 length: 17
CDR3 protein: CASSLIAGAWITGELFF

V gene: TRBV19
J gene: TRBJ2-2
CDR3 length: 17
CDR3 protein: CASSIVASGRAGGELFF

V gene: TRBV18
J gene: TRBJ2-7
CDR3 length: 18
CDR3 protein: CASSPPAYGTGRNYEQYF

V gene: TRBV4-1
J gene: TRBJ1-2
CDR3 length: 15
CDR3 protein: CASSPTQGSSYGYTF

V gene: TRBV19
J gene: TRBJ1-1
CDR3 length: 20
CDR3 protein: CASSIDTAAPGHPMNTEAFF

V gene: TRBV18
J gene: TRBJ1-1
CDR3 length: 14
CDR3 protein: CASSPRGLNTEAFF

V gene: TRBV3-1/TRBV3-2
J gene: TRBJ1-2
CDR3 length: 16
CDR3 protein: CASSQDSRLTNYGYTF

V gene: TRBV5-1
J gene: TRBJ2-5
CDR3 length: 17
CDR3 protein: CASSAGTSGGAEETQYF

V gene: TRBV11-2
J gene: TRBJ1-1
CDR3 length: 15
CDR3 protein: CASSHREYVSTEAFF

V gene: TRBV6-4
J gene: TRBJ2-2
CDR3 length: 14
CDR3 protein: CASSPQGNTGELFF

V gene: TRBV6-5
J gene: TRBJ1-2
CDR3 length: 13
CDR3 protein: CASSYALIYGYTF

V gene: TRBV5-4
J gene: TRBJ2-3
CDR3 length: 14
CDR3 protein: CASSLAERIDTQYF

V gene: TRBV6-5
J gene: TRBJ2-5
CDR3 length: 15
CDR3 protein: CASGGWGGVQETQYF

V gene: TRBV19
J gene: TRBJ2-1
CDR3 length: 14
CDR3 protein: CASSITGGYNEQFF

V gene: TRBV28
J gene: TRBJ2-6
CDR3 length: 16
CDR3 protein: CASSLPRMSGANVLTF

V gene: TRBV28
J gene: TRBJ2-5
CDR3 length: 16
CDR3 protein: CASSLSRGQIPETQYF

V gene: TRBV28
J gene: TRBJ2-2
CDR3 length: 15
CDR3 protein: CASSPTKGDTGELFF

V gene: TRBV11-2
J gene: TRBJ2-2
CDR3 length: 16
CDR3 protein: CASSPPQGENTGELFF

V gene: TRBV5-6
J gene: TRBJ2-1
CDR3 length: 15
CDR3 protein: CASSQTGQGDNEQFF

V gene: TRBV30
J gene: TRBJ2-7
CDR3 length: 17
CDR3 protein: CAWTGVKNLRGYYEQYF

V gene: TRBV6-1
J gene: TRBJ1-2
CDR3 length: 13
CDR3 protein: CASSEIRVGGYTF

V gene: TRBV10-3
J gene: TRBJ2-3
CDR3 length: 13
CDR3 protein: CAISESIADTQYF

V gene: TRBV11-3
J gene: TRBJ2-7
CDR3 length: 16
CDR3 protein: CASSLGGITPTYEQYF

V gene: TRBV30
J gene: TRBJ2-2
CDR3 length: 14
CDR3 protein: CAWSVWGRSGELFF

V gene: TRBV9
J gene: TRBJ1-4
CDR3 length: 15
CDR3 protein: CASSQQGSPNEKLFF

V gene: TRBV6-5
J gene: TRBJ2-3
CDR3 length: 13
CDR3 protein: CASEEGGTDTQYF

V gene: TRBV7-2
J gene: TRBJ1-5
CDR3 length: 14
CDR3 protein: CASSFGGHGQPQHF

V gene: TRBV11-2
J gene: TRBJ2-5
CDR3 length: 16
CDR3 protein: CASSFASGGGGETQYF

V gene: TRBV6-5
J gene: TRBJ2-3
CDR3 length: 16
CDR3 protein: CASSSNGGSYTDTQYF

V gene: TRBV6-1
J gene: TRBJ1-5
CDR3 length: 18
CDR3 protein: CASSEAPSDRGANQPQHF

V gene: TRBV13
J gene: TRBJ1-4
CDR3 length: 15
CDR3 protein: CASSSRTGFNEKLFF

V gene: TRBV3-1/TRBV3-2
J gene: TRBJ1-2
CDR3 length: 16
CDR3 protein: CASSLYGQGAFYGYTF

V gene: TRBV5-4
J gene: TRBJ1-3
CDR3 length: 16
CDR3 protein: CASSLAGGQGGNTIYF

V gene: TRBV2
J gene: TRBJ1-1
CDR3 length: 13
CDR3 protein: CASSEQGYTEAFF

V gene: TRBV19
J gene: TRBJ2-2
CDR3 length: 14
CDR3 protein: CASSQGISTGELFF

V gene: TRBV7-9
J gene: TRBJ1-6
CDR3 length: 15
CDR3 protein: CASSYGQGYNSPLHF

V gene: TRBV18
J gene: TRBJ2-2
CDR3 length: 21
CDR3 protein: CASSPVQYTLYRGGNTGELFF

V gene: TRBV18
J gene: TRBJ1-6
CDR3 length: 15
CDR3 protein: CASSLLGQSNSPLHF

V gene: TRBV7-8
J gene: TRBJ2-2
CDR3 length: 17
CDR3 protein: CASSLYSGGAYTGELFF

V gene: TRBV5-4
J gene: TRBJ1-2
CDR3 length: 14
CDR3 protein: CASSLELANYGYTF

V gene: TRBV12-5
J gene: TRBJ2-4
CDR3 length: 12
CDR3 protein: CASGLVRGIQYF

V gene: TRBV7-9
J gene: TRBJ2-1
CDR3 length: 15
CDR3 protein: CASSLVPSGGDEQFF

V gene: TRBV9
J gene: TRBJ2-7
CDR3 length: 13
CDR3 protein: CASGSGSEYEQYF

V gene: TRBV5-8
J gene: TRBJ1-5
CDR3 length: 12
CDR3 protein: CASSLRGQPQHF

V gene: TRBV6-4
J gene: TRBJ1-4
CDR3 length: 12
CDR3 protein: CATEGGNEKLFF

V gene: TRBV5-1
J gene: TRBJ1-2
CDR3 length: 13
CDR3 protein: CASSPDRDYGYTF